This entry is about one T cell receptor beta chain. These data originate in a study of monozygotic twins with inflammatory bowel disease. The germline CDR1 and CDR2 sequences are KGHDR and SFDVKD. CDR3 length: 13 residues. From the 5' RACE reads, TCRdb lists one entry per CDR3 protein and no DNA. The sample data list approximately 400,000 distinct CDR3 sequences. The receptor comes from a human donor with ulcerative colitis or Crohn's disease, or a healthy co-twin of an affected twin (not recorded which). The sample consisted of blood. The gene calls are TRBV24-1 and TRBJ2-3; with no DNA, the TCRdb D assignment of TRBD2 cannot be verified. This CDR3 is CATSAGFTDTQYF.